This TCR beta chain comes out of a study of beta chain features in type 1 diabetes. The V gene end was trimmed by 7 bases and the J gene end by 3 bases; junction bases not matched to a gene: 7. There are 15 residues in the CDR3. Per the germline V gene, CDR1 is MNHNY and CDR2 is SVGAGI (reference sequence). Since all of the isolated RNA was reverse transcribed, expressed TCRB transcripts were what got sequenced. Data came from immunoSEQ multiplex PCR; TCRdb stores just in-frame clones and leaves some out. The sample holds about 320,000 clones; approximately 15% are singletons and the top ten take approximately 7%. This clone has just a few counts.

The sequence was obtained from a man under 40 in good health. The chain uses TRBV6-6 and TRBJ2-2; 8 bases fit TRBD1. Sequencing was done on a sample of central memory CD4+ T cells from blood. The CDR3 loop reads CASKGQGAYTGELFF. The CDR3 region has the DNA TGTGCCAGCAAAGGCCAGGGGGCCTACACCGGGGAGCTGTTTTTT.